Listed below are T cell receptor beta chains from one sample, sequenced in a study of beta chain features in type 1 diabetes. Generated by immunoSEQ multiplex PCR, the TCRdb table keeps only in-frame clones and is missing some. The profile shows approximately 170,000 clones, roughly 8% of them singletons. The sample was central memory CD4+ T cells from blood. These receptors all come from a man aged 18 to 29 with type 1 diabetes. Both conserved end residues are part of each CDR3. The D gene is left open where the match is weak. Some rows have no size entry. The others give once, few or many, or a class for an expanded clone.

CASSSLGQGTQETQYF TGTGCCAGCAGCTCCCTAGGACAGGGAACTCAAGAGACCCAGTACTTC TRBD1 few TRBJ2-5 TRBV7-9
CASSPRQNEQYF TGTGCCAGCTCACCACGGCAGAACGAGCAGTACTTC NA NA TRBJ2-7 TRBV18
CASSPGTSGQETQYF TGTGCCAGCTCACCCGGGACTAGCGGGCAAGAGACCCAGTACTTC TRBD2 NA TRBJ2-5 TRBV18
CASSADTNSNQPRHF TGCGCCAGCAGCGCGGACACAAATAGCAATCAGCCCCGGCATTTT NA few TRBJ1-5 TRBV5-1
CASRTGQYTEAFF TGTGCCAGCAGAACGGGACAGTACACTGAAGCTTTCTTT TRBD1 once TRBJ1-1 TRBV28
CASSPKRAYNEQFF TGTGCCAGCAGCCCGAAACGCGCTTACAATGAGCAGTTCTTC NA few TRBJ2-1 TRBV7-9
CASSAPRQGAVTGELFF TGTGCCAGCAGTGCCCCTCGACAGGGGGCGGTCACCGGGGAGCTGTTTTTT TRBD1 few TRBJ2-2 TRBV25-1
CAWSVSGINQPQHF TGTGCCTGGAGTGTATCCGGGATAAACCAGCCCCAGCATTTT NA few TRBJ1-5 TRBV30
CASSGQYSSGNTIYF TGTGCCAGCAGTGGACAGTATAGCTCTGGAAACACCATATATTTT NA few TRBJ1-3 TRBV28
CASSLISVPSRDGYTF TGCGCCAGCAGTTTAATATCGGTTCCCTCCCGGGATGGCTACACCTTC NA few TRBJ1-2 TRBV5-1
CASSMTGLNEKLFF TGTGCCAGTAGTATGACAGGGCTTAATGAAAAACTGTTTTTT TRBD1 few TRBJ1-4 TRBV19
CASTSGETFKNIQYF TGTGCCAGCACTAGCGGGGAAACCTTCAAAAACATTCAGTACTTC TRBD2 NA TRBJ2-4 TRBV28
CASSYRRGREQYF TGTGCCAGCAGTTACAGGCGGGGTAGGGAGCAGTACTTC NA few TRBJ2-7 TRBV6-5
CASEGGYEQYF TGTGCCTCGGAGGGAGGATACGAGCAGTACTTC NA few TRBJ2-7 TRBV6-6
CASSPDYLSTDTQYF TGTGCCAGCAGCCCGGACTACCTGAGCACAGATACGCAGTATTTT NA few TRBJ2-3 TRBV7-2
CSVYRENTEAFF TGCAGCGTATACAGGGAGAACACTGAAGCTTTCTTT NA few TRBJ1-1 TRBV29-1
CASSYSGGAPYEQYF TGTGCCAGCAGTTATAGCGGGGGGGCCCCCTACGAGCAGTACTTC TRBD2 few TRBJ2-7 TRBV6-5
CASSLPGAEGTGELFF TGTGCCAGCAGCCTGCCAGGGGCCGAGGGCACCGGGGAGCTGTTTTTT NA few TRBJ2-2 TRBV5-6
CAISEGPRTSSSYEQYF TGTGCCATCAGTGAGGGTCCCAGGACATCGAGCTCCTACGAGCAGTACTTC NA few TRBJ2-7 TRBV10-3
CASRGAELFNTQYF TGTGCCAGCCGGGGGGCAGAACTTTTCAATACGCAGTATTTT NA NA TRBJ2-3 TRBV6-6
CASSFDRGGGETQYF TGTGCCAGCAGCTTTGATCGGGGGGGCGGAGAGACCCAGTACTTC TRBD2 NA TRBJ2-5 TRBV5-4
CASSSGLAGGLSQYF TGTGCCAGCAGCTCGGGACTAGCGGGGGGGCTATCGCAGTATTTT TRBD2 NA TRBJ2-3 TRBV7-2
CASSLGISGGAVYGYTF TGTGCCAGCAGCTTAGGAATTAGTGGGGGCGCGGTCTATGGCTACACCTTC NA few TRBJ1-2 TRBV7-2
CATSRDLGEGQPQHF TGTGCCACCAGCAGAGATCTGGGGGAGGGTCAGCCCCAGCATTTT NA NA TRBJ1-5 TRBV15
CASSFFQIYEQYF TGTGCCAGCAGCTTCTTTCAGATCTACGAGCAGTACTTC NA NA TRBJ2-7 TRBV5-5
CSVGTGGFADTQYF TGCAGCGTTGGGACAGGTGGTTTTGCAGATACGCAGTATTTT TRBD1 NA TRBJ2-3 TRBV29-1
CASSFGGSGSNQPQHF TGTGCCAGCAGTTTCGGAGGGTCCGGTAGCAATCAGCCCCAGCATTTT NA NA TRBJ1-5 TRBV28
CASSLRTGASPLHF TGTGCCAGCAGTCTCCGGACAGGGGCTTCACCCCTCCACTTT TRBD1 few TRBJ1-6 TRBV25-1
CASSVNSGSYNEQFF TGTGCCAGCAGTGTTAATAGCGGCTCCTACAATGAGCAGTTCTTC NA few TRBJ2-1 TRBV2